This T cell receptor beta chain came from a study of T cell changes during pregnancy in multiple sclerosis. The table came from immunoSEQ multiplex PCR; TCRdb's copy has only in-frame clones and leaves some out. This sample has around 64,000 clones, with about 93% found just once. Trimming cost V 7 bases and J 6 bases, with 16 bases left between them. The V gene's germline CDR1 is SQVTM and CDR2 ANQGSEA. There are 12 residues in the CDR3. The sequencing here drew on CD8+ T cells from peripheral blood mononuclear cells, taken in the third trimester of pregnancy. This TCR was recovered from a female donor with multiple sclerosis, enrolled in a pregnancy study. The chain combines TRBV29-1 with TRBJ2-7, with D hard to call. CDR3 residues: CSGLGISGEQYF. DNA for the CDR3: TGCAGCGGTCTAGGTATCTCTGGCGAGCAGTACTTC.